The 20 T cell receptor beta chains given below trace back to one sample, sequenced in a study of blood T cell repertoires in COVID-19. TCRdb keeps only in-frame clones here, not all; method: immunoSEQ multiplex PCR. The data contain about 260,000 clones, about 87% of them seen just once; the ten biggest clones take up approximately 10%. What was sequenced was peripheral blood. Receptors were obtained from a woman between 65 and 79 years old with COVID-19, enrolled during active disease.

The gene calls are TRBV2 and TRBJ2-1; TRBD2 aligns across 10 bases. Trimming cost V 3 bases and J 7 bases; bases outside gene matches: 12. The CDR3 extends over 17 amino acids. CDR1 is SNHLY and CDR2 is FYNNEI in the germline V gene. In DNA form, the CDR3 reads TGTGCCAGCAGTGACGCGTCTAGCGGGAGATTGAGGAATGAGCAGTTCTTC. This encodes CASSDASSGRLRNEQFF.

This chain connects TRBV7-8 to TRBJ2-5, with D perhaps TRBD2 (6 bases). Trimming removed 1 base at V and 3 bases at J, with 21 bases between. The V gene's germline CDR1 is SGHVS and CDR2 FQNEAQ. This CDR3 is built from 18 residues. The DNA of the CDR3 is TGTGCCAGCAGCTTAGGTTGGGGTCGGCAGGAGGGTGAAGAGACCCAGTACTTC. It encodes CASSLGWGRQEGEETQYF.

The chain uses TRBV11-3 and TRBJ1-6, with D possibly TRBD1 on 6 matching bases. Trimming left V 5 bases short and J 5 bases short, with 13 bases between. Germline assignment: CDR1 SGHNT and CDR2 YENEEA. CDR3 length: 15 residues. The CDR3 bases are TGTGCCAGCAGCAGACAGGCCCCCCATAATTCACCCCTCCACTTT. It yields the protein CASSRQAPHNSPLHF.

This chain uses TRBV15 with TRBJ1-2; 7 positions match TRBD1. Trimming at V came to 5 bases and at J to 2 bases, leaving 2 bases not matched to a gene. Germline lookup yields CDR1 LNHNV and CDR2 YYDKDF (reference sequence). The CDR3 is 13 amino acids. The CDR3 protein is CATSEGQNYGYTF. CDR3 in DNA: TGTGCCACCAGCGAGGGACAGAACTATGGCTACACCTTC.

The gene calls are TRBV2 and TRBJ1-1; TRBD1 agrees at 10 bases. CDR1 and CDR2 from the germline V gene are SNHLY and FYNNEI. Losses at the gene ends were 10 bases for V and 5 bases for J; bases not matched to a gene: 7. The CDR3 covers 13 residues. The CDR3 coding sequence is TGTGCCAAACAGGGACAGGGGAGAACTGAAGCTTTCTTT. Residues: CAKQGQGRTEAFF.

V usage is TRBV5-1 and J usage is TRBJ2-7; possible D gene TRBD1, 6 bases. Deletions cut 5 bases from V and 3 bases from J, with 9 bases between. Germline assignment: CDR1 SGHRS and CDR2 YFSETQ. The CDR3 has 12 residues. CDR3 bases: TGCGCCAGCAGTGCCAGGGGCTACGAGCAGTACTTC. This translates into CASSARGYEQYF.

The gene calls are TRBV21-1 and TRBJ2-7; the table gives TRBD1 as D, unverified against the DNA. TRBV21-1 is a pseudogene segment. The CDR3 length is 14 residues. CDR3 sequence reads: CASIDRDTYYEQYF. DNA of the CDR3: TGTGCCAGCATCGACCGGGACACGTACTACGAGCAGTACTTC.

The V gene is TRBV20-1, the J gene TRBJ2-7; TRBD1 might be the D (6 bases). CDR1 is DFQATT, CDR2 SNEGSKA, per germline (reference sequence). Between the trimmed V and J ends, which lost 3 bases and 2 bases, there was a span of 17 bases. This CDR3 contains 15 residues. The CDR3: CSASRHTQGAYEQYF. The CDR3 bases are TGCAGTGCTAGTAGGCATACACAGGGAGCCTACGAGCAGTACTTC.

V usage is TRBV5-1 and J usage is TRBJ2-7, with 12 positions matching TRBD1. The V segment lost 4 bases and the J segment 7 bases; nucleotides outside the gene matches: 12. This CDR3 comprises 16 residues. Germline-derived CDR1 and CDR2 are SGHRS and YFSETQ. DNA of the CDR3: TGCGCCAGCAGCCTGGGGCCGGGACAGGGGGCCAGGGAGCAGTACTTC. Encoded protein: CASSLGPGQGAREQYF.

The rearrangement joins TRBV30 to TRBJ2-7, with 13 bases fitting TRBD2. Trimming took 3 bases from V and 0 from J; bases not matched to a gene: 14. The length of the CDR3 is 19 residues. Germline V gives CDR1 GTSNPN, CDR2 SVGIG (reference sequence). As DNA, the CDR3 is TGTGCCTGGAGGGCGGGTGAGGGACTAGCGGGATATTACTCCTACGAGCAGTACTTC. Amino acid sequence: CAWRAGEGLAGYYSYEQYF.

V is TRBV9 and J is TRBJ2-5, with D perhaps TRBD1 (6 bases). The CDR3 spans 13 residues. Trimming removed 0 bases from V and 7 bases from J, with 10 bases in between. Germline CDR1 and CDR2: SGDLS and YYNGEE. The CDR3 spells CASSVDLGGTQYF. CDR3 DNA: TGTGCCAGCAGCGTAGATCTAGGGGGGACCCAGTACTTC.

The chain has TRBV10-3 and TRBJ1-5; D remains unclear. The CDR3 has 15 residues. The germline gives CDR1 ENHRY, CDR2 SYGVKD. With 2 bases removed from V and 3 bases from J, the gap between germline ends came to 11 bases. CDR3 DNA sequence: TGTGCCATCAGTGAGACCGGGAGCCCCAATCAGCCCCAGCATTTT. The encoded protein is CAISETGSPNQPQHF.

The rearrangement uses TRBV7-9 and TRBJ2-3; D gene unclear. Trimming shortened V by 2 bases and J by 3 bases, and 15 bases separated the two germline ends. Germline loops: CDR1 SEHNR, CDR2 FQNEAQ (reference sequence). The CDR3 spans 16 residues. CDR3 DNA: TGTGCCAGCAGCTTATTGGGTCTAGATGGGACAGATACGCAGTATTTT. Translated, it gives CASSLLGLDGTDTQYF.

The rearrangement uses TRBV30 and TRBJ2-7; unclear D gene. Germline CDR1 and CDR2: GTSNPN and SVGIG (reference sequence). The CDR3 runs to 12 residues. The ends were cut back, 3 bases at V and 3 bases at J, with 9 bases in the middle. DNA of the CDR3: TGTGCCTGGAGCGCACAAAACTACGAGCAGTACTTC. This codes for CAWSAQNYEQYF.

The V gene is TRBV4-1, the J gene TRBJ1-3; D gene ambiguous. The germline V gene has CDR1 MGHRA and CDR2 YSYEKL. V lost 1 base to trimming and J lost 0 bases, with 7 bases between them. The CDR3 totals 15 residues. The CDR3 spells CASSQGLISGNTIYF. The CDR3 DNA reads TGCGCCAGCAGCCAAGGACTCATCTCTGGAAACACCATATATTTT.

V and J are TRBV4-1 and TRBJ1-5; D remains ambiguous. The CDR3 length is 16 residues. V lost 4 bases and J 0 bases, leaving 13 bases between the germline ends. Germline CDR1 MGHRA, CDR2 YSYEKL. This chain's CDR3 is CASSPSPSYSNQPQHF. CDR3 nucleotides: TGCGCCAGCAGCCCCTCCCCGTCGTATAGCAATCAGCCCCAGCATTTT.

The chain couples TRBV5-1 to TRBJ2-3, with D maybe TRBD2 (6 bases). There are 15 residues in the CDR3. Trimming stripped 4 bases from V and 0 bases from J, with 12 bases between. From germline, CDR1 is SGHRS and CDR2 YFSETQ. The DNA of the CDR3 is TGCGCCAGCAGCCTTCGGCGGGATAGCACAGATACGCAGTATTTT. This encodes CASSLRRDSTDTQYF.

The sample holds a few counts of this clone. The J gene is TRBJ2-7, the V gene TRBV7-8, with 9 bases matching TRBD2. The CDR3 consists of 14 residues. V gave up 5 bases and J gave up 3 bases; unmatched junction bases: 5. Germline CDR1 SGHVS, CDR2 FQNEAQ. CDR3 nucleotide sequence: TGTGCCAGCAGCCGGGGACTAGCTTTCTACGAGCAGTACTTC. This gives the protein CASSRGLAFYEQYF.

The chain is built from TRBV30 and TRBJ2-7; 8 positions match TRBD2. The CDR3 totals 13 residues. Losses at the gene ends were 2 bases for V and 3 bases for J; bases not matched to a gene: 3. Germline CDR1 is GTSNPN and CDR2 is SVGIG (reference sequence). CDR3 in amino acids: CAWSSGSFYEQYF. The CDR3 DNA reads TGTGCCTGGAGTAGCGGGAGTTTCTACGAGCAGTACTTC. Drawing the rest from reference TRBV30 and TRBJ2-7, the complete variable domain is SQTIHQWPATLVQPVGSPLSLECTVEGTSNPNLYWYRQAAGRGLQLLFYSVGIGQISSEVPQNLSASRPQDRQFILSSKKLLLSDSGFYLCAWSSGSFYEQYFGPGTRLTVT.

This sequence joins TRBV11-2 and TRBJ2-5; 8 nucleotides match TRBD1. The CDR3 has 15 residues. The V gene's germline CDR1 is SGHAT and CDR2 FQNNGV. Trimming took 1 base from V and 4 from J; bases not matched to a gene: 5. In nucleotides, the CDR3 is TGTGCCAGCAGCTTAGCCGGACAGGGAGTAGAGACCCAGTACTTC. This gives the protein CASSLAGQGVETQYF.